What follows describes a single T cell receptor beta chain. Its antigen is not identified. The CDR3 is 14 residues long. Trimming cost V 4 bases and J 0 bases, with 6 bases left between them. CDR1 and CDR2 (germline): MDHEN, SYDVKM. In the PCR, 60 Vbeta and 13 Jbeta primers were used. TCRdb's table, derived via immunoSEQ multiplex PCR, lists solely in-frame clones and lacks some. The sample comprises 150,000 to 200,000 clones, 80% to 90% of which are singletons, and around 1.8% rests with the top ten. The record originates from a study of cytomegalovirus exposure and HLA in healthy donors. Study findings and constraints: Previous analysis showed most TCR beta V segments were productive about 90% or about 30% of the time. A later analysis linked a missense DCLRE1C variant to TCR beta V- and J-gene trimming. In a later analysis, a genetic analysis reported fewer productive-TCR N-insertions in an Asian-associated ancestry cluster than the cohort average.

The chain couples TRBV28 to TRBJ1-4; D is ambiguous. This clonotype was obtained from a woman between 18 and 30 years old in good health and CMV-seronegative. The source material was PBMCs. DNA for the CDR3: TGTGCCAGCAGTTCAGTTGCAACTAATGAAAAACTGTTTTTT. The encoded protein is CASSSVATNEKLFF.